This T cell receptor (beta chain) originates from a study of molecular identifiers for immune sequencing clone quantification. It was with previously described methods and listed TCR primers that bulk TCR libraries were made. TCRdb analysed the PCR reads with MiXCR anew, one entry per CDR3 protein. The sample contains a few hundred thousand distinct CDR3 sequences, around 23% of which appear only once. Study-level points and caveats: Roughly 940,000 naive cells reportedly did not prevent detection of spiked Jurkat TCR RNA from one cell.

Comment on this clonotype: As yet, its antigen is unknown.

Researchers sorted naive CD8 T cells as cells that were CD8+CD4-CCR7+CD45RA+. Material: naive CD8+ T cells from blood, with Jurkat cell RNA spiked in. Documented subset: FACS-sorted CD8+CD4-CCR7+CD45RA+ naive T cells. This TCR came from a human donor in good health. Some libraries in this study had Jurkat cell RNA spiked in.

In DNA form, the CDR3 reads TGCGCCAGCAGCCAAGCGGAGACTCCAACTAATGAAAAACTGTTTTTT. Protein: CASSQAETPTNEKLFF. The rearrangement joins TRBV4-1 to TRBJ1-4; D gene ambiguous. This CDR3 has 16 amino acids. Germline CDR1 and CDR2: MGHRA and YSYEKL. V was trimmed by 1 base and J by 0 bases, leaving 9 bases between them.